A single sample is the source of the 28 T cell receptor beta chains below, sequenced in a study of shared clonotypes between healthy human individuals. Cells designated naive CD8 were CD45RO-negative and were positively selected for CCR7, with terminally differentiated effector memory CD45RA+ cells excluded. Sequencing was performed with immunoSEQ multiplex PCR; in TCRdb, only in-frame clones are kept and a portion is missing. The profile shows about 2 million clones, approximately 94% of them singletons. The specimen sequenced was naive CD8+ T cells sorted from blood. These receptor sequences come from a man younger than 30 in good health.

This chain joins TRBV6-1 and TRBJ2-5; 7 bases map to TRBD1. Looked up from germline, CDR1 is MNHNS and CDR2 is SASEGT. The junction had 10 bases not matched to a gene; V was cut back by 6 bases and J by 3 bases. This CDR3 has 15 residues. The CDR3 DNA reads as TGTGCCAGCAGCCTATCCCGGGACAGCAAAGAGACCCAGTACTTC. Translating it yields CASSLSRDSKETQYF.

The chain carries TRBV4-1 and TRBJ2-2, with D perhaps TRBD2 (5 bases). Germline loops: CDR1 MGHRA, CDR2 YSYEKL. V dropped 5 bases and J dropped 1 base, with 11 bases sitting between them. The CDR3 spans 15 residues. As DNA, the CDR3 is TGCGCCAGCAGCTGGACTCTGCTGAACACCGGGGAGCTGTTTTTT. It translates to CASSWTLLNTGELFF.

The rearrangement links TRBV2 to TRBJ2-3; 7 bases map to TRBD1. V lost 6 bases to trimming and J lost 2 bases; unmatched junction nucleotides: 17. The CDR3 runs 18 residues. Germline V gives CDR1 SNHLY, CDR2 FYNNEI. The chain's CDR3 is CASRRSLEGARFTDTQYF. The CDR3 DNA reads as TGTGCCAGCAGACGATCTTTAGAGGGGGCTCGGTTCACAGATACGCAGTATTTT.

The genes are TRBV30 and TRBJ1-1, with TRBD1 identical over 8 bases. Germline V lookup: CDR1 GTSNPN, CDR2 SVGIG (reference sequence). The trim removed 0 bases at V and 8 bases at J, leaving 2 bases unmatched. The CDR3 has 12 amino acids. CDR3 nucleotide sequence: TGTGCCTGGAGTGTACCAGGGGGCGAAGCTTTCTTT. It specifies CAWSVPGGEAFF.

The chain employs TRBV27 and TRBJ2-7; 12 bases agree with TRBD1. Trimming cost V 1 base and J 6 bases; bases outside gene matches: 4. CDR3 length: 15 residues. Germline V lookup: CDR1 MNHEY, CDR2 SMNVEV (reference sequence). The CDR3 DNA sequence: TGTGCCAGCAGTTTATTGGGACAGGGGGCAGGCGAGCAGTACTTC. The encoded protein is CASSLLGQGAGEQYF.

This clone was observed a single time. The chain combines TRBV6-1 with TRBJ2-3; D ambiguous. Looked up from germline, CDR1 is MNHNS and CDR2 is SASEGT. This CDR3 region has 14 residues. V lost 5 bases, J lost 2 bases, and 11 bases lay in between. CDR3 residues: CASSPRLHTDTQYF. CDR3 in DNA: TGTGCCAGCAGTCCTCGACTCCACACAGATACGCAGTATTTT.

This clone was seen once. This chain connects TRBV12-5 to TRBJ2-7; the D gene is possibly TRBD2 (5 bases). The V end was cut by 0 bases, the J end by 2 bases, with 14 bases between. Germline V gives CDR1 LGHNT, CDR2 FRNRAP. CDR3 length equals 16 residues. The CDR3 sequence: CASGLVSGSSPYEQYF. DNA for the CDR3: TGTGCTAGTGGTTTGGTCTCGGGGAGCTCCCCCTACGAGCAGTACTTC.

The chain uses TRBV9 and TRBJ2-5, with D unresolved. V lost 5 bases, J lost 1 base, and 12 bases lay in between. The germline gives CDR1 SGDLS, CDR2 YYNGEE. The CDR3 length is 14 residues. This CDR3 is CASSFPDGQETQYF. The CDR3 DNA follows: TGTGCCAGCAGTTTTCCCGACGGCCAAGAGACCCAGTACTTC.

CDR3 in amino acids: CSVLDRGSYEQYF. The CDR3, as DNA: TGCAGCGTCTTGGACAGGGGGTCCTACGAGCAGTACTTC. The genes are TRBV29-1 and TRBJ2-5; 10 positions agree with TRBD1. The J call may be wrong; the DNA end is better matched by TRBJ2-7. In germline, CDR1 is SQVTM, CDR2 ANQGSEA. The CDR3 loop spans 13 amino acids.

The CDR3 nucleotides are TGCGCCAGCAGCTTCTGGGACCTCGACAATGAGCAGTTCTTC. Its translation: CASSFWDLDNEQFF. The J gene is TRBJ2-1, the V gene TRBV5-1; D might be TRBD1 or TRBD2, each matching 5 bases. V dropped 2 bases and J dropped 5 bases, with 11 bases sitting between them. CDR1 and CDR2 (germline): SGHRS, YFSETQ. CDR3 length: 14 residues.

The chain recombines TRBV4-1 with TRBJ1-6; D not resolved. Germline V lookup: CDR1 MGHRA, CDR2 YSYEKL. The CDR3 covers 17 residues. Trimming removed 0 bases from V and 0 bases from J, with 9 bases in between. Here the CDR3 reads CASSQEGLGSYNSPLHF. DNA for the CDR3: TGCGCCAGCAGCCAAGAAGGGCTGGGCTCCTATAATTCACCCCTCCACTTT.

This clone was counted once. The chain couples TRBV5-1 to TRBJ2-1; no firm D call. Germline loops: CDR1 SGHRS, CDR2 YFSETQ. Trimming left V 5 bases short and J 4 bases short, with 10 bases between. The CDR3 contains 13 residues. The CDR3: CASRRAFYNEQFF. CDR3 DNA sequence: TGCGCCAGCAGACGGGCGTTTTACAATGAGCAGTTCTTC.

The chain carries TRBV10-2 and TRBJ2-1, with 7 bases lining up with TRBD2. With V trimmed by 8 bases and J by 3 bases, 7 bases remained unmatched. The CDR3 loop spans 14 amino acids. In germline, CDR1 is WSHSY, CDR2 SAAADI. The CDR3: CASLGLENYNEQFF. The DNA for the CDR3 is TGCGCCAGCCTAGGACTAGAGAACTACAATGAGCAGTTCTTC.

This clone was picked up one time. This chain links TRBV2 with TRBJ1-1, with D unresolved. CDR3 size: 13 residues. Germline lookup yields CDR1 SNHLY and CDR2 FYNNEI. V was shortened by 11 bases and J by 7 bases, with 20 bases between the two germline ends. CDR3 residues: CAEILEAWDEAFF. The CDR3 nucleotides are TGTGCCGAAATTCTAGAGGCTTGGGATGAAGCTTTCTTT. Using reference TRBV2 and TRBJ1-1 for the parts outside the CDR3, the full variable domain is EPEVTQTPSHQVTQMGQEVILRCVPISNHLYFYWYRQILGQKVEFLVSFYNNEISEKSEIFDDQFSVERPDGSNFTLKIRSTKLEDSAMYFCAEILEAWDEAFFGQGTRLTVV.

CDR3: CASSWGEFGNYGYTF. DNA of the CDR3: TGTGCCAGCAGCTGGGGGGAGTTTGGCAACTATGGCTACACCTTC. The genes are TRBV9 and TRBJ1-2; possible D gene TRBD1, 5 bases. Germline V gives CDR1 SGDLS, CDR2 YYNGEE. The CDR3 is 15 amino acids. Trimming removed 4 bases from V and 2 bases from J, with 15 bases in between. Combining the CDR3 with reference TRBV9 and TRBJ1-2 gives the whole variable domain DSGVTQTPKHLITATGQRVTLRCSPRSGDLSVYWYQQSLDQGLQFLIQYYNGEERAKGNILERFSAQQFPDLHSELNLSSLELGDSALYFCASSWGEFGNYGYTFGSGTRLTVV.

This clone has only one observation. This sequence joins TRBV9 and TRBJ2-2; D ambiguous. This CDR3 has 16 residues. Trimming took off 3 bases at V and 0 bases at J, with 12 bases between the two ends. Germline CDR1 and CDR2: SGDLS and YYNGEE. CDR3 sequence reads: CASSDRPAANTGELFF. The CDR3 region has the DNA TGTGCCAGCAGCGATAGGCCCGCCGCGAACACCGGGGAGCTGTTTTTT.

CDR3 bases: TGCGCCAGCAGCCAAATAACGGGTAGCAATCAGCCCCAGCATTTT. Translation gives CASSQITGSNQPQHF. This rearrangement joins TRBV4-1 to TRBJ1-5; D remains ambiguous. This CDR3 comprises 15 residues. V lost 2 bases and J lost 0, with 8 bases in between. The germline V gene has CDR1 MGHRA and CDR2 YSYEKL.

The rearrangement links TRBV2 to TRBJ1-5; D is possibly TRBD1 (6 bases). The germline V gene encodes CDR1 SNHLY and CDR2 FYNNEI. This CDR3 region has 13 residues. V was shortened by 7 bases and J by 6 bases, with 13 bases between the two germline ends. CDR3 in amino acids: CASTDSSRQPQHF. The CDR3 DNA reads TGTGCCAGCACGGACAGCTCGCGTCAGCCCCAGCATTTT.

The chain joins TRBV9 to TRBJ2-2; TRBD2 aligns across 9 bases. This CDR3 contains 16 residues. The germline V gene has CDR1 SGDLS and CDR2 YYNGEE. V lost 0 bases to trimming and J lost 5 bases; unmatched junction nucleotides: 5. CDR3 in DNA: TGTGCCAGCAGCGTAGATAGCGGGAGAGGTACCGGGGAGCTGTTTTTT. Translated, it gives CASSVDSGRGTGELFF.

V usage is TRBV6-6 and J usage is TRBJ1-6, with 9 positions matching TRBD1. Germline trimming cut 10 bases from V and 9 bases from J; bases unmatched to any gene: 13. Germline values: CDR1 MNHNY, CDR2 SVGAGI (reference sequence). The CDR3 consists of 15 residues. The CDR3 reads CATNPGQGNRSPLHF. The CDR3 DNA reads as TGTGCCACCAACCCAGGACAGGGGAATCGTTCACCCCTCCACTTT.

The V and J genes are TRBV25-1 and TRBJ2-3; 15 positions agree with TRBD2. CDR1 and CDR2 (germline): MGHDK, SYGVNS. Germline trimming cut 2 bases from V and 4 bases from J; bases unmatched to any gene: 4. The CDR3 length is 17 residues. Written as DNA, the CDR3 is TGTGCCAGCAGTGAACTCGGGACTAGCGGGAGGCCAGATACGCAGTATTTT. Residues: CASSELGTSGRPDTQYF.

This sequence joins TRBV6-4 and TRBJ2-1; D may be TRBD1 or TRBD2 (5 bases each). The CDR3 is 11 amino acids. V gave up 4 bases and J gave up 10 bases, with 8 bases separating them. Germline CDR1 reads MRHNA; CDR2 reads SNTAGT. The CDR3 loop is CASSGGSEQFF. In DNA, the CDR3 is TGTGCCAGCAGTGGGGGGAGCGAGCAGTTCTTC.

This chain connects TRBV2 to TRBJ2-7, with D perhaps matching TRBD1 or TRBD2 (7 bases each). This CDR3 contains 16 residues. Germline CDR1 and CDR2: SNHLY and FYNNEI. V lost 7 bases to trimming and J lost 2 bases, with 21 bases between them. The chain's CDR3 is CASTRGDSLSPYEQYF. CDR3 in DNA: TGTGCCAGCACCCGGGGGGACAGTCTCTCCCCCTACGAGCAGTACTTC. The entire variable domain, with the rest obtained from reference TRBV2 and TRBJ2-7, is as follows: EPEVTQTPSHQVTQMGQEVILRCVPISNHLYFYWYRQILGQKVEFLVSFYNNEISEKSEIFDDQFSVERPDGSNFTLKIRSTKLEDSAMYFCASTRGDSLSPYEQYFGPGTRLTVT.

The chain uses TRBV2 and TRBJ2-5; D perhaps matches TRBD1 (5 bases). V was clipped by 2 bases and J by 5 bases, with 12 bases between them. The CDR3 contains 14 residues. Germline CDR1 is SNHLY and CDR2 is FYNNEI. This CDR3 is CASSEYWGGETQYF. CDR3 coding DNA: TGTGCCAGCAGTGAATACTGGGGCGGCGAGACCCAGTACTTC.

This clone appeared a single time. J is TRBJ2-7 and V is TRBV4-3; 7 bases map to TRBD1. The germline gives CDR1 LGHNA, CDR2 YSLEER. CDR3 length: 15 amino acids. V shed 1 base and J 1 base; nucleotides not matched to a gene: 4. CDR3 region: CASSQGQGVSYEQYF. The CDR3, as DNA: TGCGCCAGCAGCCAAGGGCAGGGGGTATCCTACGAGCAGTACTTC.

V gene TRBV2 combines with J gene TRBJ2-7, with TRBD2 matching over 10 bases. The V gene end was trimmed by 6 bases and the J gene end by 0 bases; junction bases not matched to a gene: 11. CDR1 SNHLY and CDR2 FYNNEI come from the germline V gene. The CDR3 extends over 17 amino acids. The CDR3 protein is CASRLLAGAPNSYEQYF. As DNA, the CDR3 is TGTGCCAGCAGGCTCCTAGCGGGAGCTCCCAACTCCTACGAGCAGTACTTC.

J is TRBJ2-3 and V is TRBV7-2; the D gene could be TRBD1 or TRBD2 (5 bases each). The CDR3 is 14 residues long. Trimming removed 4 bases at V and 2 bases at J, with 10 bases between. Germline CDR1 SGHTA, CDR2 FQGNSA. In nucleotides, the CDR3 is TGTGCCAGCAGCTCCCGGGACCTCACAGATACGCAGTATTTT. It yields the protein CASSSRDLTDTQYF.

This clone came up a few times. The chain employs TRBV7-6 and TRBJ2-7; D remains unclear. Looked up from germline, CDR1 is SGHVS and CDR2 is FNYEAQ. V lost 2 bases to trimming and J lost 1 base, with 6 bases between them. The CDR3 sequence is 13 residues long. The DNA for the CDR3 is TGTGCCAGCAGCTTAAGGCAGTCCTACGAGCAGTACTTC. Encoded protein: CASSLRQSYEQYF.